What follows are 11 T cell receptor beta chains derived from one specimen sequenced in a study of T cell responses to AZD1222 COVID-19 vaccine. Measured with immunoSEQ multiplex PCR; TCRdb has only the in-frame clones, and not every one. The sample includes approximately 220,000 clones, 85% to 95% of them seen just once. The input for sequencing was peripheral blood, taken on day 0 of MenACWY control vaccination. The receptors shown here come from an adult in good health.

The rearrangement joins TRBV4-2 to TRBJ2-5, with TRBD2 identical over 7 bases. This CDR3 comprises 14 residues. Germline CDR1 is LGHNA and CDR2 is YNFKEQ. V trimming: 5 bases; J trimming: 3 bases; junction bases outside the gene matches: 6. The CDR3 bases are TGTGCCAGCAGCACCAGCGGGATCGAAGAGACCCAGTACTTC. Amino acid sequence: CASSTSGIEETQYF.

The V and J genes are TRBV5-1 and TRBJ1-1; no clear D. The V and J ends lost 0 bases and 5 bases respectively, with 11 bases between them. Germline V gene data show CDR1 as SGHRS and CDR2 as YFSETQ. This CDR3 contains 14 residues. CDR3 bases: TGCGCCAGCAGCTTGGGGGAAGCGAAAACTGAAGCTTTCTTT. Translating gives CASSLGEAKTEAFF. The full variable domain, its missing parts supplied by reference TRBV5-1 and TRBJ1-1, is KAGVTQTPRYLIKTRGQQVTLSCSPISGHRSVSWYQQTPGQGLQFLFEYFSETQRNKGNFPGRFSGRQFSNSRSEMNVSTLELGDSALYLCASSLGEAKTEAFFGQGTRLTVV.

CDR3 region: CASSGGPYEQYF. CDR3 in DNA: TGTGCCAGCAGCGGGGGTCCCTACGAGCAGTACTTC. The V and J genes are TRBV2 and TRBJ2-7; maybe TRBD2 (6 bases). The V gene lost 6 bases and the J gene lost 2 bases, with 8 bases spanning the gap. CDR1 is SNHLY, CDR2 FYNNEI, per germline. The CDR3 extends over 12 amino acids.

Regarding this clone: Other DNA sequences of this sample code for an identical CDR3. This chain links TRBV5-6 with TRBJ1-1; D is unresolved. Germline V gene lookup returns CDR1 SGHDT and CDR2 YYEEEE. CDR3 length: 14 residues. Trimming took off 0 bases at V and 1 base at J, with 7 bases between the two ends. The CDR3 protein is CASSLARRNTEAFF. The CDR3 nucleotides are TGTGCCAGCAGCTTGGCAAGGCGGAACACTGAAGCTTTCTTT.

The chain joins TRBV6-2 or TRBV6-3 to TRBJ2-7, with D tentatively TRBD1 (5 bases). This CDR3 is built from 14 residues. CDR1 is MNHEY and CDR2 is SVGEGT in the germline V gene. Deletions cut 6 bases from V and 1 base from J, with 13 bases between. CDR3 protein: CASSAQGFSYEQYF. The CDR3 DNA follows: TGTGCCAGCAGCGCCCAGGGATTTTCCTACGAGCAGTACTTC.

The chain combines TRBV30 with TRBJ1-3, with D hard to call. In germline, CDR1 is GTSNPN, CDR2 SVGIG (reference sequence). The CDR3 is made up of 13 amino acids. The V and J ends lost 1 base and 1 base respectively, with 5 bases between them. The chain's CDR3 is CAWSDLSGNTIYF. The CDR3 DNA follows: TGTGCCTGGAGTGATTTATCTGGAAACACCATATATTTT.

J is TRBJ1-2 and V is TRBV30, with D unresolved. This CDR3 contains 14 residues. V was cut by 2 bases and J by 6 bases, with 16 bases left in between. In germline, CDR1 is GTSNPN, CDR2 SVGIG (reference sequence). This chain's CDR3 is CAWSRPGRLNGYTF. The CDR3 nucleotides read TGTGCCTGGAGTCGACCCGGTCGGCTAAATGGCTACACCTTC.

In this sample, this clone turned up once. This chain joins TRBV5-6 and TRBJ1-6, with D possibly TRBD1 on 5 matching bases. Trimming took off 0 bases at V and 8 bases at J, with 9 bases between the two ends. Germline V lookup: CDR1 SGHDT, CDR2 YYEEEE. The CDR3 length is 14 residues. The CDR3 DNA follows: TGTGCCAGCAGCTTGGCGGGGGGGGATTCACCCCTCCACTTT. Translating it yields CASSLAGGDSPLHF.

This clone appeared a single time. The V gene is TRBV10-1, the J gene TRBJ1-2, with 7 bases that match TRBD1. The CDR3 has 13 amino acids. Germline values: CDR1 WNHNN, CDR2 SYGVQD (reference sequence). V shed 4 bases, J shed 4 bases, and the junction held 3 bases outside the gene matches. The CDR3 sequence: CASSAGTAYGYTF. The CDR3 nucleotides are TGCGCCAGCAGTGCTGGGACAGCCTATGGCTACACCTTC.

With respect to this clone: Distinct nucleotide sequences in the sample also encode this CDR3. The genes are TRBV29-1 and TRBJ1-1, with D perhaps TRBD1 (5 bases). Trimming cost V 6 bases and J 1 base, with 9 bases left between them. Germline-derived CDR1 and CDR2 are SQVTM and ANQGSEA. The CDR3 is made up of 12 amino acids. CDR3 sequence reads: CSVRRGNTEAFF. CDR3 nucleotide sequence: TGCAGCGTGCGAAGGGGGAACACTGAAGCTTTCTTT.

The chain is built from TRBV6-2 or TRBV6-3 and TRBJ2-3; TRBD2 aligns across 8 bases. The germline V gene encodes CDR1 MNHEY and CDR2 SVGEGT. With V trimmed by 4 bases and J by 6 bases, 6 bases remained unmatched. CDR3 length: 14 amino acids. This CDR3 is CASSLGTRADTQYF. DNA for the CDR3: TGTGCCAGCAGTTTAGGGACTAGGGCGGATACGCAGTATTTT.